This T cell receptor (beta chain) was sequenced during a study of blood T cell repertoires in COVID-19. On the study more broadly: COVID-19 samples, acute and convalescent, were from the United States, Italy and Spain. Nucleic acid was either cDNA or gDNA, and it came from T cells, B-cell-depleted T cells, or PBMCs.

As processed by the authors: It was from reference gene primer amplification that nucleated cell counts were estimated. Clones were read by immunoSEQ multiplex PCR, and TCRdb kept only the in-frame ones, dropping some. The V and J calls and the clone size are those of that table, but D and trimming were determined from the DNA. The sample contains tens of thousands of clones, 80% of which appear only once. V shed 2 bases and J 4 bases; nucleotides not matched to a gene: 3. Germline assignment: CDR1 SGHRS and CDR2 YFSETQ. The CDR3 loop spans 15 amino acids. This chain joins TRBV5-1 and TRBJ2-6; TRBD1 aligns across 7 bases. The sample comprised peripheral blood. This clonotype was obtained from a man aged 65-85 years with acute or convalescent COVID-19. In DNA form, the CDR3 reads TGCGCCAGCAGCTTTACAGGGGCCGGGGCCAACGTCCTGACTTTC. It specifies CASSFTGAGANVLTF.